This T cell receptor (beta chain) was captured by sequencing in a study of OX40 agonist ivuxolimab in advanced cancers. This CDR3 has 15 residues. The trim removed 3 bases at V and 2 bases at J, leaving 5 bases unmatched. Germline loops: CDR1 PRHDT, CDR2 FYEKMQ (reference sequence). As concerns this clone: Its antigen is unidentified.

The study's findings and limits: Averaging showed that CD8+ T cells had more expanded clones than CD4+ did. It was not determined which antigens were specifically recognized by the peripheral T cells that had undergone clonal expansion.

Clones were read by immunoSEQ multiplex PCR, and TCRdb kept only the in-frame ones, dropping some. The profile shows about 110,000 clones, under 95% of them singletons. The chain combines TRBV13 with TRBJ2-3, with TRBD2 matching over 7 bases. The origin of this receptor is an adult with an advanced solid tumor such as melanoma, head and neck, liver or kidney cancer. The specimen was CD4+ or CD8+ T cells sorted from blood, collected in a trial of the OX40 agonist ivuxolimab. Here the CDR3 reads CASSFPSGNTDTQYF. As DNA, the CDR3 is TGTGCCAGCAGCTTCCCTAGCGGAAACACAGATACGCAGTATTTT.